The rows below give T cell receptor beta chains drawn from one sample of a study of blood T cell repertoires in COVID-19. Sequenced by immunoSEQ multiplex PCR; TCRdb stores in-frame clones only, minus some. The repertoire holds 350,000 to 400,000 clones, with approximately 89% as singletons. The sequenced sample consisted of PBMCs or T cells enriched from blood (not recorded which). Every receptor here comes from a man aged 35-49 years in a cohort exposed to, infected with or recovered from COVID-19 (not recorded which). CDR3s include the opening cysteine and the closing phenylalanine or tryptophan. The order of the fields is V gene, clone size, D gene, J gene, CDR3 DNA, CDR3 protein. D genes are given only for firm matches. Clone size is not always given. Where it is, it says once, few, many or a class for expanded clones.

>TRBV28|NA|TRBD2|TRBJ2-5
TGTGCCAGCACCAGTGGAGCGGGAGGGCGCTTGCGGGAGACCCAGTACTTC
CASTSGAGGRLRETQYF
>TRBV28|NA|NA|TRBJ2-5
TGTGCCAGCAGTTATAGCTTTCTTCTGGGAGTAGAGACCCAGTACTTC
CASSYSFLLGVETQYF
>TRBV27|NA|TRBD1|TRBJ1-6
TGTGCCAGCAGTCTACGACAGGGACGGTCACCCCTCCACTTT
CASSLRQGRSPLHF
>TRBV7-8|NA|TRBD2|TRBJ2-1
TGTGCCAGCAGAAGTGCCGGGACTAGCGTGTACAATGAGCAGTTCTTC
CASRSAGTSVYNEQFF
>TRBV29-1|NA|NA|TRBJ1-1
TGCAGCGTTGTCAGGGGAAACACTGAAGCTTTCTTT
CSVVRGNTEAFF
>TRBV3-1/TRBV3-2|NA|TRBD2|TRBJ2-6
TGTGCCAGCATGCGGGGGGATAGCTCTGGGGCCAACGTCCTGACTTTC
CASMRGDSSGANVLTF
>TRBV5-1|NA|NA|TRBJ2-7
TGCGCCAGCAGCTTGAGGAGGGGCGAGCAGTACTTC
CASSLRRGEQYF
>TRBV24-1|few|TRBD2|TRBJ2-2
TGTGCCACCAGTGATGTAGCGGGAGGGAACACCGGGGAGCTGTTTTTT
CATSDVAGGNTGELFF
>TRBV9|NA|TRBD2|TRBJ2-3
TGTGCCAGCAGCGTAGGTGCTAGCGGGGTATCAGATACGCAGTATTTT
CASSVGASGVSDTQYF
>TRBV2|NA|NA|TRBJ1-3
TGTGCCAGCATCTGGAGGTCAGGGGTCGGAAACACCATATATTTT
CASIWRSGVGNTIYF
>TRBV27|NA|TRBD1|TRBJ1-4
TGTGCCAGCAGTTTCACCGGGACAGCTAATGAAAAACTGTTTTTT
CASSFTGTANEKLFF
>TRBV6-6|NA|NA|TRBJ2-3
TGTGCCAGCAGTTACGGGCTCTTAGGGGCAGATACGCAGTATTTT
CASSYGLLGADTQYF
>TRBV5-1|NA|TRBD2|TRBJ2-2
TGCGCCAGCAGCTTGGGACTAGCGTCCGGGGAGCTGTTTTTT
CASSLGLASGELFF
>TRBV10-3|NA|TRBD2|TRBJ2-1
TGTGCCATCAGCCCGGGACTAGCGGGTAATGAGCAGTTCTTC
CAISPGLAGNEQFF
>TRBV27|NA|NA|TRBJ2-7
TGTGCCACGGGACAACCCTACGAGCAGTACTTC
CATGQPYEQYF
>TRBV6-5|NA|NA|TRBJ2-7
TGTGCCAGCAGTCCCGGGACAAGGAGAATCTACGAGCAGTACTTC
CASSPGTRRIYEQYF
>TRBV12-5|NA|NA|TRBJ2-5
TGTGCTAGTGGTTCCCGGACACTAGAGACCCAGTACTTC
CASGSRTLETQYF
>TRBV12-3/TRBV12-4|NA|NA|TRBJ2-7
TGTGCCAGCAGTTTTTATAGCTCCTACGAGCAGTACTTC
CASSFYSSYEQYF
>TRBV7-6|NA|TRBD1|TRBJ1-1
TGTGCCAGCAGCGCCTGGACAGGGATGGGGACTGAAGCTTTCTTT
CASSAWTGMGTEAFF
>TRBV6-5|NA|NA|TRBJ1-5
TGTGCCAGCAGAACCAACAGGGATAGCAATCAGCCCCAGCATTTT
CASRTNRDSNQPQHF
>TRBV6-5|few|TRBD2|TRBJ2-1
TGTGCCAGCAGTTACTCGGGACTAGCGGACAATGAGCAGTTCTTC
CASSYSGLADNEQFF
>TRBV5-5|NA|NA|TRBJ2-7
TGTGCCAGCAGCGTTGCGAGACGAACAGGAGACTACGAGCAGTACTTC
CASSVARRTGDYEQYF
>TRBV21-1|NA|NA|TRBJ2-3
TGTGCCAGCACCCGACTAGCTAGCACAGATACGCAGTATTTT
CASTRLASTDTQYF
>TRBV7-3|NA|TRBD2|TRBJ2-1
TGTGCCAGCAGCTTAACTAGCGGGGCGCGGTATGAGCAGTTCTTC
CASSLTSGARYEQFF
>TRBV4-2|NA|NA|TRBJ2-7
TGTGCCAGCAGCCGCGAAGACGAGCAGTACTTC
CASSREDEQYF
>TRBV5-1|NA|NA|TRBJ1-2
TGCGCCAGCAGCTCCCGGGACAACCCGGGCTACACCTTC
CASSSRDNPGYTF
>TRBV25-1|NA|NA|TRBJ2-1
TGTGCCAGCAGGACTGACAGTTACAATGAGCAGTTCTTC
CASRTDSYNEQFF
>TRBV2|NA|NA|TRBJ1-1
TGTGCCAGCAGTGTCCTCAGGGAGAACACTGAAGCTTTCTTT
CASSVLRENTEAFF
>TRBV14|NA|NA|TRBJ2-7
TGTGCCAGCAGCCAAGATCGGGGCGAGCAGTACTTC
CASSQDRGEQYF
>TRBV5-4|few|TRBD1|TRBJ1-6
TGTGCCAGCAGTTCCGGGACAGGGGGCGCGGGGTATAATTCACCCCTCCACTTT
CASSSGTGGAGYNSPLHF
>TRBV19|NA|TRBD2|TRBJ2-1
TGTGCCAGTAGTGATACTAGCGTTACGTACAATGAGCAGTTCTTC
CASSDTSVTYNEQFF
>TRBV30|NA|NA|TRBJ2-3
TGTGCCTGGAGTCCCTCGTCTGCAGATACGCAGTATTTT
CAWSPSSADTQYF
>TRBV6-5|once|TRBD2|TRBJ2-5
TGTGCCAGCAGGACTAGCGGAGAAGAGACCCAGTACTTC
CASRTSGEETQYF
>TRBV21-1|NA|NA|TRBJ2-1
TGTGCCAGCAGCAAAAGGGTCAGGGTTCCCTACAATGAGCAGTTCTTC
CASSKRVRVPYNEQFF
>TRBV19|NA|NA|TRBJ1-6
TGTGCCAGTAGGAAAGAGCCCTCACCCCTCCACTTT
CASRKEPSPLHF
>TRBV28|NA|TRBD1|TRBJ2-1
TGTGCCAGCAGTCTAACCCTTCCGGGACAGGTAAAGCATGAGCAGTTCTTC
CASSLTLPGQVKHEQFF
>TRBV5-4|NA|TRBD2|TRBJ2-3
TGTGCCAGCAGCTTGATACTAGCGGGGTCAGATACGCAGTATTTT
CASSLILAGSDTQYF
>TRBV5-1|NA|TRBD1|TRBJ1-4
TGCGCCAGCACTGGACAGGGGCGCAATGAAAAACTGTTTTTT
CASTGQGRNEKLFF